This record looks at one TCR beta chain sequence and its context. This sample was included in a study of T cell changes during pregnancy in multiple sclerosis. CDR3 length: 12 residues. Germline V gene lookup returns CDR1 MDHEN and CDR2 SYDVKM. With 2 bases removed from V and 5 bases from J, the gap between germline ends came to 4 bases. Profiled with immunoSEQ multiplex PCR; TCRdb holds only in-frame clones, not every one. The sample yields about 83,000 clones, around 90% seen once. This chain uses TRBV28 with TRBJ1-5, with D unclear. The sample consisted of PBMCs, taken in the first trimester of pregnancy. This receptor was obtained from a female donor in good health, serving as a control in a pregnancy study. Some clones in this sample may be carry-over from other donors' samples. CDR3 sequence (DNA): TGTGCCAGCAGTTTAGGCTATCAGCCCCAGCATTTT. This encodes CASSLGYQPQHF.